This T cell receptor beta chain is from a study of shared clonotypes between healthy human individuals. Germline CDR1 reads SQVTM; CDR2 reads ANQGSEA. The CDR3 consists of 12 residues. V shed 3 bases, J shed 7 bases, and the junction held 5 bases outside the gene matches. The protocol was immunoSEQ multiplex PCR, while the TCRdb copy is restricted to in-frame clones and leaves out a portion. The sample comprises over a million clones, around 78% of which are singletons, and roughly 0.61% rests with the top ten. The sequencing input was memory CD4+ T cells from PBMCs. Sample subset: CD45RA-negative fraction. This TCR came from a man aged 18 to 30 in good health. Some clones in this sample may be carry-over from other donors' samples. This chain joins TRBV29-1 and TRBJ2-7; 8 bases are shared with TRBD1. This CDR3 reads CSVDPGGGEQYF. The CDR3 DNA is TGCAGCGTTGATCCAGGGGGCGGTGAGCAGTACTTC.